A selection of T cell receptor beta chains follows, all from one sample in a study of tumor-infiltrating lymphocytes in primary liver carcinoma. TCRdb called the multiplex PCR reads again in MiXCR, with one record for every CDR3 protein. The repertoire has hundreds of thousands of distinct CDR3 sequences, approximately 54% of them found once; the top ten carry 15% to 20%. The sequenced sample consisted of peripheral blood. Receptors were obtained from a woman aged 25 to 39 with primary liver carcinoma and hepatitis B virus infection. Each CDR3 is given with its conserved first and last residue. A D gene is named only where the DNA matches it firmly. Clone size appears in some rows only: once, few, many, or a class for an expanded clone.

CDR3aa,CDR3nt,d_gene,v_gene,abundance,j_gene
CASSQGPAYEQYF,TGCGCCAGCAGCCAAGGGCCCGCGTACGAGCAGTACTTC,-,TRBV4-3,few,TRBJ2-7
CASRQGYGNQPQHF,TGCGCCAGTAGGCAGGGATATGGCAATCAGCCCCAGCATTTT,-,TRBV5-1,-,TRBJ1-5
CANSDGRLATYDEQFF,TGCGCCAACAGTGACGGAAGACTAGCGACCTACGATGAGCAGTTCTTC,TRBD2,TRBV10-1,-,TRBJ2-1
CASSEELLTDTQYF,TGTGCCAGCAGTGAGGAACTCCTCACAGATACGCAGTATTTT,-,TRBV2,few,TRBJ2-3
CASCYSRTSGTNEQFF,TGTGCCAGCTGTTACTCTAGGACTAGCGGGACGAATGAGCAGTTCTTC,TRBD2,TRBV6-5,-,TRBJ2-1
CASSLAVVGTANNEQFF,TGCGCCAGCAGCTTGGCCGTCGTAGGGACAGCCAACAATGAGCAGTTCTTC,TRBD1,TRBV5-1,-,TRBJ2-1
CASSVNRDEQFF,TGTGCCAGCAGCGTAAACAGGGATGAGCAGTTCTTC,-,TRBV11-1,-,TRBJ2-1
CASSQEATSTGGREQYF,TGCGCCAGCAGCCAAGAAGCGACGAGCACAGGGGGCCGCGAGCAGTACTTC,TRBD1,TRBV4-1,-,TRBJ2-7
CASSGRRDTGELFF,TGTGCCAGCAGCGGGAGGCGGGACACCGGGGAGCTGTTTTTT,-,TRBV13,few,TRBJ2-2
CARSEGLTSGNTGELFF,TGCGCCAGAAGTGAAGGCTTAACTAGCGGGAACACCGGGGAGCTGTTTTTT,TRBD2,TRBV10-1,-,TRBJ2-2
CASSQETAEGGYTF,TGTGCCAGCAGCCAAGAGACGGCTGAGGGAGGCTACACCTTC,-,TRBV4-2,-,TRBJ1-2